This TCR beta chain was sequenced in a study of shared clonotypes between healthy human individuals. Regarding the study as a whole: Estimated clonotype richness was generally higher in naive than memory subsets.

The CDR3 spans 14 residues. Germline V gene sequence: CDR1 MDHEN, CDR2 SYDVKM. Between the trimmed V and J ends, which lost 2 bases and 1 base, there was a span of 8 bases. The protocol was immunoSEQ multiplex PCR, while the TCRdb copy is restricted to in-frame clones and leaves out a portion. Of 1,400,000 or so clones in the sample, 98% are singletons; the top ten hold roughly 0.35%. On this clone itself: Its antigen is undetermined.

Sequenced: naive CD4+ T cells sorted from blood. Specified subset: CD45RA+ positively selected. The gene calls are TRBV28 and TRBJ1-1, with D maybe TRBD1 (5 bases). The receptor comes from a man between 25 and 39 years old in good health. The CDR3 bases are TGTGCCAGCAGTTTAAACGGGGGGAACACTGAAGCTTTCTTT. It codes for CASSLNGGNTEAFF.